The 8 T cell receptor beta chains listed next were all sequenced from one sample in a study of OX40 agonist ivuxolimab in advanced cancers. Sequencing was performed with immunoSEQ multiplex PCR; in TCRdb, only in-frame clones are kept and a portion is missing. The sample shows 65,000 to 80,000 clones, around 93% of them seen only once. This specimen consisted of CD4+ or CD8+ T cells sorted from blood, obtained in a trial of the OX40 agonist ivuxolimab. The receptors originated from an adult with an advanced solid tumor such as melanoma, head and neck, liver or kidney cancer.

This clone was observed once. This chain links TRBV2 with TRBJ1-2; D gene uncertain. The CDR3 is 12 residues long. The V end was cut by 8 bases, the J end by 4 bases, with 11 bases between. The V gene's germline CDR1 is SNHLY and CDR2 FYNNEI. DNA of the CDR3: TGTGCCAGCGCAAGGGAGCCCTATGGCTACACCTTC. Translated: CASAREPYGYTF.

The chain links TRBV7-6 to TRBJ2-7, with TRBD2 matching 13 bases. The J segment lost 6 bases and the V segment lost 1 base, leaving 6 bases of the junction unmatched. Germline CDR1 is SGHVS and CDR2 is FNYEAQ. This CDR3 region has 16 residues. The CDR3 DNA reads TGTGCCAGCAGCTTAGGAACCGGGACTAGCGGGACCGAGCAGTACTTC. Amino acid sequence: CASSLGTGTSGTEQYF.

About this clone: Its ends do not fully match the called genes, so a read error is possible. The chain uses TRBV5-3 and TRBJ2-7; 8 nucleotides line up with TRBD2. TRBV5-3 is filed as an ORF, its function uncertain. The CDR3 spans 15 residues. This CDR3 reads CASSLVRAGGDEQYF. Written as DNA, the CDR3 is TGTGCCAGCAGCTTAGTTCGGGCGGGAGGAGACGAGCAGTACTTC.

The genes are TRBV5-1 and TRBJ2-2; TRBD2 matches at 8 bases. In germline, CDR1 is SGHRS, CDR2 YFSETQ. With V trimmed by 4 bases and J by 0 bases, 2 bases remained unmatched. The CDR3 extends over 15 amino acids. CDR3 nucleotides: TGCGCCAGCAGCAAGACTAGCGCGAACACCGGGGAGCTGTTTTTT. Translated, it gives CASSKTSANTGELFF.

The chain links TRBV30 to TRBJ2-7; TRBD2 matches 7 bases. Germline CDR1 and CDR2: GTSNPN and SVGIG (reference sequence). V shed 4 bases and J 3 bases; nucleotides not matched to a gene: 3. The CDR3 is made up of 12 amino acids. CDR3 sequence: CAWTGGGYEQYF. The CDR3 DNA reads as TGTGCCTGGACTGGGGGGGGCTACGAGCAGTACTTC.

This clone was seen a single time. The chain is built from TRBV7-2 and TRBJ1-1; D gene unclear. CDR3 length equals 14 residues. V lost 1 base and J 3 bases, leaving 9 bases between the germline ends. Per the germline V gene, CDR1 is SGHTA and CDR2 is FQGNSA. DNA of the CDR3: TGTGCCAGCAGCTTAGGGGCAGACTACACTGAAGCTTTCTTT. This codes for CASSLGADYTEAFF.

J is TRBJ2-7 and V is TRBV28; TRBD2 matches at 10 bases. The CDR3 runs to 12 residues. Trimming cost V 10 bases and J 3 bases; bases outside gene matches: 3. Per germline, CDR1 MDHEN and CDR2 SYDVKM. The CDR3 loop is CAIQREGYEQYF. The CDR3 coding sequence is TGTGCCATCCAGCGGGAGGGCTACGAGCAGTACTTC.

The DNA for the CDR3 is TGTGCCAGCAGCGTTATGGACAGGGCAGTCCACGAGCAGTACTTC. Its translation: CASSVMDRAVHEQYF. J is TRBJ2-7 and V is TRBV9, with TRBD1 identical over 8 bases. The CDR3 runs 15 residues. Germline CDR1 reads SGDLS; CDR2 reads YYNGEE. V lost 2 bases and J lost 5; bases outside the gene matches: 9.